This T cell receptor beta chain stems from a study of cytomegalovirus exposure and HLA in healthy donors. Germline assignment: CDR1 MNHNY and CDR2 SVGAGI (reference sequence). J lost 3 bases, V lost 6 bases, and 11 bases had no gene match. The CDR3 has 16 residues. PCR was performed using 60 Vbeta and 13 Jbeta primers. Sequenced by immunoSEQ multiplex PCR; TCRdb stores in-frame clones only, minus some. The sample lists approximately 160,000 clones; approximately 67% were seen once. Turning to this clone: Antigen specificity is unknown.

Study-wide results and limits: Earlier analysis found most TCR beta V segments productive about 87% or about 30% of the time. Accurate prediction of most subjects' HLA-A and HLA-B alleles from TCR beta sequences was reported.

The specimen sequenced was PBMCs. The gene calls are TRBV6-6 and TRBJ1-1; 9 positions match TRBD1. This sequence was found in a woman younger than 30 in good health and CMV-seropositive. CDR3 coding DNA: TGTGCCAGCAGGGACCCGGGACAGGGATTTGACACTGAAGCTTTCTTT. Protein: CASRDPGQGFDTEAFF.